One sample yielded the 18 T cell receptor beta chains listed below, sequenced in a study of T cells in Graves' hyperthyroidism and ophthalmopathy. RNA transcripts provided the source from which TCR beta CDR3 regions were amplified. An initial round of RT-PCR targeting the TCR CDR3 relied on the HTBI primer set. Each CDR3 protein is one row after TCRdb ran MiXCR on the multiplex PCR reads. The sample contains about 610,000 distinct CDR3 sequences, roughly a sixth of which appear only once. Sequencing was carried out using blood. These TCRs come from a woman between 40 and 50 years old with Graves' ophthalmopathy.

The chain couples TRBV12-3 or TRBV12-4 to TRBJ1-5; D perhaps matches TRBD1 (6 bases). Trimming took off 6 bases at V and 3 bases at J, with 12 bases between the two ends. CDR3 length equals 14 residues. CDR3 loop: CASRFRDTNQPQHF. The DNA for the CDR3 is TGTGCCAGCAGGTTCAGGGACACCAATCAGCCCCAGCATTTT.

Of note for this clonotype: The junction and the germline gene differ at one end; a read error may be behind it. Here the CDR3 reads CTSTWGDNEQFF. The CDR3 DNA sequence: TGCACCAGCACCTGGGGGGACAATGAGCAGTTCTTC. The V and J genes are TRBV5-1 and TRBJ2-1; tentatively, D is TRBD2 (6 bases). The CDR3 runs 12 residues. The germline V gene has CDR1 SGHRS and CDR2 YFSETQ.

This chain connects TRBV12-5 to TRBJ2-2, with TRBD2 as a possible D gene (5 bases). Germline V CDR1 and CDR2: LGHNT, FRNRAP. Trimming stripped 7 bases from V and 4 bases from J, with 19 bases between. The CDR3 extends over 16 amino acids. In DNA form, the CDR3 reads TGTGCTAGTGTTAAGACGGACGGAGGATTCACCGGGGAGCTGTTTTTT. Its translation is CASVKTDGGFTGELFF.

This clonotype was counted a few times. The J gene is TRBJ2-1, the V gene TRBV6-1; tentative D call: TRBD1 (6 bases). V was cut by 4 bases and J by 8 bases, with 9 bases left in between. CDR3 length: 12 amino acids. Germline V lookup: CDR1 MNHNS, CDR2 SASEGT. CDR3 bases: TGTGCCAGCAGTGGGGGGCCATATGAGCAGTTCTTC. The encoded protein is CASSGGPYEQFF.

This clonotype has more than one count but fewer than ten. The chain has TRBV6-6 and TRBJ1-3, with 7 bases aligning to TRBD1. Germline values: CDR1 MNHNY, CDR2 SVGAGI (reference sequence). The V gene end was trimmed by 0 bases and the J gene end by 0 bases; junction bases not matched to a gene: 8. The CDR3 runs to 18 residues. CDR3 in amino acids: CASSYSPGQAFSGNTIYF. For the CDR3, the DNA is TGTGCCAGCAGTTACTCACCCGGACAGGCCTTCTCTGGAAACACCATATATTTT.

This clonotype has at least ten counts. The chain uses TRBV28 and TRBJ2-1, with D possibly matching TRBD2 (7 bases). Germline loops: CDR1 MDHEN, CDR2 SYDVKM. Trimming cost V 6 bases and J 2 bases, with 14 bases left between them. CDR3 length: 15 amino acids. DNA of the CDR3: TGTGCCAGCAGCTTAGGGGGGGCGACCTACAATGAGCAGTTCTTC. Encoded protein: CASSLGGATYNEQFF.

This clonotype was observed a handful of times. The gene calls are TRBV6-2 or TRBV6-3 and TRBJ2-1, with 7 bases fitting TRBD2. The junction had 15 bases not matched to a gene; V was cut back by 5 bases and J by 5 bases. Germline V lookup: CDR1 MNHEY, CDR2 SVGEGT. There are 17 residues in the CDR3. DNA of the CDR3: TGTGCCAGCAGTCCCAGCCCTGGGCGGGGGTACAACAATGAGCAGTTCTTC. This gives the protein CASSPSPGRGYNNEQFF.

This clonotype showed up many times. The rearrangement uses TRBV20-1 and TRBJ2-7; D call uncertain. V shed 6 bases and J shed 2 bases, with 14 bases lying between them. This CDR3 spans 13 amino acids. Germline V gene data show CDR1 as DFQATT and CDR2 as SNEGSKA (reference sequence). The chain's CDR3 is CSAPVRSAYEQYF. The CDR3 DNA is TGCAGTGCCCCTGTTAGAAGCGCCTACGAGCAGTACTTC.

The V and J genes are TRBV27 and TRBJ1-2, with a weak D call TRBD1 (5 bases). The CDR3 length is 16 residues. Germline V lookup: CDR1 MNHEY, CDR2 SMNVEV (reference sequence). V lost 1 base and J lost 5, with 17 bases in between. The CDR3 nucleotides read TGTGCCAGCAGTTTATTCCCTGACAGATTATTTTATGGCTACACCTTC. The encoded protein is CASSLFPDRLFYGYTF.

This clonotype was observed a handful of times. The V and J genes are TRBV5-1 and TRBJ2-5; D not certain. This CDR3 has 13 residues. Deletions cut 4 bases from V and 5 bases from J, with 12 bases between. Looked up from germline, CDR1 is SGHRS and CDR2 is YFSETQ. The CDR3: CASSPEGWETQYF. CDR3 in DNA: TGCGCCAGCAGCCCGGAAGGTTGGGAGACCCAGTACTTC.

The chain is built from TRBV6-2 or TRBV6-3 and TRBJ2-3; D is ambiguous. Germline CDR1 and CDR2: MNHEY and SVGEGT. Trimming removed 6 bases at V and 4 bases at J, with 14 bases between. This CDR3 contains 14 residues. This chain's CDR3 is CASSATPISDTQYF. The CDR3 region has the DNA TGTGCCAGCAGCGCTACACCTATCTCAGATACGCAGTATTTT.

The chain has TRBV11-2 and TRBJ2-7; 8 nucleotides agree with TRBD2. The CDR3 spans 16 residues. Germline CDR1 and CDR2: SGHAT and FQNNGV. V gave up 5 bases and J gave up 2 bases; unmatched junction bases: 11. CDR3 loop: CASSRPVREAPYEQYF. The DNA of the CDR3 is TGTGCCAGCAGCCGACCGGTGCGGGAGGCCCCCTACGAGCAGTACTTC.

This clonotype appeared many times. The CDR3 DNA sequence: TGTGCCAGCAGCCAAGGCCCTTGGGCGTCTGGAAACACCATATATTTT. Its protein product is CASSQGPWASGNTIYF. The chain uses TRBV3-1 and TRBJ1-3, with no clear D. V lost 1 base and J 1 base, leaving 11 bases between the germline ends. The CDR3 is 16 amino acids. Germline-derived CDR1 and CDR2 are LGHDT and YNNKEL (reference sequence).

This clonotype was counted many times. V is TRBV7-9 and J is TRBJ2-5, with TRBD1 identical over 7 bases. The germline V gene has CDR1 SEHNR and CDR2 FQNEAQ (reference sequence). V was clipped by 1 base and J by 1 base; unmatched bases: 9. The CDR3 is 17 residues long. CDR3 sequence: CASSLGFRDRSQETQYF. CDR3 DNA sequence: TGTGCCAGCAGCTTAGGATTCAGGGACAGATCCCAAGAGACCCAGTACTTC.

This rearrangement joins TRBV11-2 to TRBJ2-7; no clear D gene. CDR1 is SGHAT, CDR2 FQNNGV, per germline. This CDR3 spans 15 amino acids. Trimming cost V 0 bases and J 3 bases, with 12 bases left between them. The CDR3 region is CASSLELDLFYEQYF. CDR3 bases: TGTGCCAGCAGCTTAGAGTTAGACTTATTCTACGAGCAGTACTTC.

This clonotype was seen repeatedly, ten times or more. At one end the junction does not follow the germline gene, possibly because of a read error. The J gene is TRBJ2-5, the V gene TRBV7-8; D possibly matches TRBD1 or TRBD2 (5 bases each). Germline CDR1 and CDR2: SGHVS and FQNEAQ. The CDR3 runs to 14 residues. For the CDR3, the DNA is TGTGCCAGCAGTTTAGCGACGGGGCTGGAGACCCAGTACTTC. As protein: CASSLATGLETQYF.

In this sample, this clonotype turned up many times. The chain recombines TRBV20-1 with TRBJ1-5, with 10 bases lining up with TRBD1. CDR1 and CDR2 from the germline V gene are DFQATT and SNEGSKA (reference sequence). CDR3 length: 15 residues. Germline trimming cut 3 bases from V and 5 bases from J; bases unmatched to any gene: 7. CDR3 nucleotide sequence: TGCAGTGCTAGTGCCGGGACAGGGGCCTATCAGCCCCAGCATTTT. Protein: CSASAGTGAYQPQHF.

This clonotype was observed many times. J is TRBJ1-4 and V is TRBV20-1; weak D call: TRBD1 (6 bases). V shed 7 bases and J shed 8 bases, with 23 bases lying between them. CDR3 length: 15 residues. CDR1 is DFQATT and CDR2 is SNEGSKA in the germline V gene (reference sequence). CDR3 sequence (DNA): TGCAGTGTGTCCAGGGGAACGCTCGGGAGCGAAAAACTGTTTTTT. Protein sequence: CSVSRGTLGSEKLFF.